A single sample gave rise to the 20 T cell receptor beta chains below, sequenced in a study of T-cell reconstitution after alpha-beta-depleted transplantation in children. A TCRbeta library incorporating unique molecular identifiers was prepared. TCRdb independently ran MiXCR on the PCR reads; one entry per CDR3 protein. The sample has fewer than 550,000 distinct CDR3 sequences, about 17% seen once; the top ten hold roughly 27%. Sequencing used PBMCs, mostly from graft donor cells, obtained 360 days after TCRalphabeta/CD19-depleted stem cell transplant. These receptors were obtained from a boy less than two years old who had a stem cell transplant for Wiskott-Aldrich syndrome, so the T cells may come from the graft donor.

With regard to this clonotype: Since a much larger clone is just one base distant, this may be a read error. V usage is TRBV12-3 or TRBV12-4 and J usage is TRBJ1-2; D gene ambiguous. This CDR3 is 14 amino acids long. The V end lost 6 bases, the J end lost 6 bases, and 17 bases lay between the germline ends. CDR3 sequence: CASRNNVLTHGYTF. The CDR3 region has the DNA TGTGCCAGCAGAAACAACGTATTAACTCATGGCTACACCTTC.

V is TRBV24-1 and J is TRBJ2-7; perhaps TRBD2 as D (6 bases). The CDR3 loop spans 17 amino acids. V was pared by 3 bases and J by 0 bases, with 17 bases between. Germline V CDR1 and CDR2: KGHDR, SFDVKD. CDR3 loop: CATSDPGDSYVSYEQYF. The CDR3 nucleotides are TGTGCCACCAGTGATCCGGGGGACTCCTACGTCTCCTACGAGCAGTACTTC.

Here the CDR3 DNA reads TGTGCCAGCAGCTTCCCCCCGACAGGGAAAAAACTGTTTTTT. It codes for CASSFPPTGKKLFF. The chain recombines TRBV12-3 or TRBV12-4 with TRBJ1-4; 7 bases are shared with TRBD1. J lost 9 bases, V lost 6 bases, and 10 bases had no gene match. The CDR3 is 14 amino acids.

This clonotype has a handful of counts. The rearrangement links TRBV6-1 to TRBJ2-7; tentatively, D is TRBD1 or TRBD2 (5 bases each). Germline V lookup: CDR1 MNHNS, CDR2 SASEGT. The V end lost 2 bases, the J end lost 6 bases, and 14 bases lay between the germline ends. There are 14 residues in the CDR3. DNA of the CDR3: TGTGCCAGCAGTGAACCGGGACCGGGTCGCGAGCAGTACTTC. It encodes CASSEPGPGREQYF.

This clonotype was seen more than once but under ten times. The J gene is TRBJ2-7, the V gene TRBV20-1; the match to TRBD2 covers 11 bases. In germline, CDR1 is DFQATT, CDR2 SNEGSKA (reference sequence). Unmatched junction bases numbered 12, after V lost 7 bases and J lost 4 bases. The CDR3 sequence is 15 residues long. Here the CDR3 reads CSVVSGGAGRYEQYF. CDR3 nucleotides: TGCAGTGTAGTTAGCGGGGGGGCGGGTAGGTACGAGCAGTACTTC.

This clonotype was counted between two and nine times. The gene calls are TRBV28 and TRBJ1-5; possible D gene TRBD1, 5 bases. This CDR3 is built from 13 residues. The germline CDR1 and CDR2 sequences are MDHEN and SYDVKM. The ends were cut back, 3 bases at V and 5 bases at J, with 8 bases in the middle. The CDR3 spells CASSFGGDQPQHF. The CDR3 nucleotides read TGTGCCAGCAGTTTCGGGGGGGATCAGCCCCAGCATTTT.

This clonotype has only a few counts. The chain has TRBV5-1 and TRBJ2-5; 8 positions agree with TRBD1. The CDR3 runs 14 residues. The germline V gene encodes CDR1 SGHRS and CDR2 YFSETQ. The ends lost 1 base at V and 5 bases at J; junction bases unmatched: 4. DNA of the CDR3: TGCGCCAGCAGCTTGACCCGGACAGGGGAGACCCAGTACTTC. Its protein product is CASSLTRTGETQYF.

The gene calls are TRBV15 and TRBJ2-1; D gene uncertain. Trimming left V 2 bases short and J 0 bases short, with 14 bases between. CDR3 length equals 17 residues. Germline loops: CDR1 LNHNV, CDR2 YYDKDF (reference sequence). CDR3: CATSRYRSLHSYNEQFF. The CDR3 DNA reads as TGTGCCACCAGCAGATACCGGTCCCTTCACTCCTACAATGAGCAGTTCTTC.

CDR3 bases: TGCAGTGCTGGCGGAGGGACGGCCCCTGGCGGGGGCTTCTACGAGCAGTACTTC. It is translated as CSAGGGTAPGGGFYEQYF. The chain carries TRBV20-1 and TRBJ2-7; tentative D call: TRBD2 (7 bases). The CDR3 length is 18 residues. CDR1 is DFQATT, CDR2 SNEGSKA, per germline (reference sequence). Trimming removed 5 bases at V and 3 bases at J, with 29 bases between.

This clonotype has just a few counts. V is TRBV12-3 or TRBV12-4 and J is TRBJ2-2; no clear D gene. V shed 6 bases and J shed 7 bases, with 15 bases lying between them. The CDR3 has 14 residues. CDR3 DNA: TGTGCCAGCAGCCAGCAAGACCTGGTCGGGGAGCTGTTTTTT. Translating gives CASSQQDLVGELFF.

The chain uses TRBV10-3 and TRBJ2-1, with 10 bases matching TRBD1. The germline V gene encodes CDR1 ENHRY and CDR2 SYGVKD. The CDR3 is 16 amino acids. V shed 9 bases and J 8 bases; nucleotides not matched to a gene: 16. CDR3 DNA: TGTGCCATTTCTCCGGGACAGGGGTTTGGGATATATGAGCAGTTCTTC. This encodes CAISPGQGFGIYEQFF.

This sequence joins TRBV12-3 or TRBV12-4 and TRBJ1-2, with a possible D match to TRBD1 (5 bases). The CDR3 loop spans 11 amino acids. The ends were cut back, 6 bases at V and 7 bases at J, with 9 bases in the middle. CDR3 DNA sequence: TGTGCCAGCAGACAGGCTGGTGGCTACACCTTC. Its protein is CASRQAGGYTF.

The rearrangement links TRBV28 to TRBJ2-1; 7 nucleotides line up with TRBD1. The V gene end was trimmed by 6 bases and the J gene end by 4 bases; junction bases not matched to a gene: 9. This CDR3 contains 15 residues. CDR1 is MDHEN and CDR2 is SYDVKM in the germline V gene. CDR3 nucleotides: TGTGCCAGCAGGCTACAGGGGTTTAATTACAATGAGCAGTTCTTC. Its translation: CASRLQGFNYNEQFF.

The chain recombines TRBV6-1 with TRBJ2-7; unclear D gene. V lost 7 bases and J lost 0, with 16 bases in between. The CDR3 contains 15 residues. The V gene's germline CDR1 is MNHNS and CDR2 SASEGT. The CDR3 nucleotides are TGTGCCAGCACCCCATCAATACACCCCTCCTACGAGCAGTACTTC. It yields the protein CASTPSIHPSYEQYF.

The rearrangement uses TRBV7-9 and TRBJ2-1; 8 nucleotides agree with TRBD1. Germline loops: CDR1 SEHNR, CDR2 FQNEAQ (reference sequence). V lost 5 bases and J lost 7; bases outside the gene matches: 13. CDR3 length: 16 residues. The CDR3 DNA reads TGTGCCAGCAGCCCCAGGATGGCAGGGGGCTTTAATGAGCAGTTCTTC. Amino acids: CASSPRMAGGFNEQFF.

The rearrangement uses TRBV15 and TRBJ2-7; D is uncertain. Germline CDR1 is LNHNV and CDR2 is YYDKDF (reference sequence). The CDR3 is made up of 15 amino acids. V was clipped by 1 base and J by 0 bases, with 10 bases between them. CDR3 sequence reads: CATSRAPGNSYEQYF. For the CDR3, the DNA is TGTGCCACCAGCAGAGCCCCAGGTAACTCCTACGAGCAGTACTTC.

The CDR3: CASSETSGGKYNEQFF. CDR3 coding DNA: TGCGCCAGCAGCGAGACTAGCGGGGGGAAATACAATGAGCAGTTCTTC. J is TRBJ2-1 and V is TRBV5-1, with TRBD2 matching over 13 bases. V shed 4 bases, J shed 4 bases, and the junction held 5 bases outside the gene matches. This CDR3 contains 16 residues. CDR1 and CDR2 (germline): SGHRS, YFSETQ.

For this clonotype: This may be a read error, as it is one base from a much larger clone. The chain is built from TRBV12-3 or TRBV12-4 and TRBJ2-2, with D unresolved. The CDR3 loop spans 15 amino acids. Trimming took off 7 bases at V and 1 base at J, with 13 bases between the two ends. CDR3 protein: CASIRKGWNTGELFF. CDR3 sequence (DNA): TGTGCCAGCATCCGGAAAGGGTGGAACACCGGGGAGCTGTTTTTT.

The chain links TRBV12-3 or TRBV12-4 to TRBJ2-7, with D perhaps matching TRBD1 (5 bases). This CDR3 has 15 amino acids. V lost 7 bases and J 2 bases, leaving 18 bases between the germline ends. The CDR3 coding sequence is TGTGCCAGCAACCCCGGCGCAGGGCCCCCCTACGAGCAGTACTTC. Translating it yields CASNPGAGPPYEQYF.

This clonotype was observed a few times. The CDR3, as DNA: TGCGCCAGCGGCGACACGATCAGGGGGCAGAGCACCGGGGAGCTGTTTTTT. Protein sequence: CASGDTIRGQSTGELFF. The rearrangement links TRBV5-1 to TRBJ2-2; 8 nucleotides line up with TRBD1. Germline CDR1 SGHRS, CDR2 YFSETQ. The CDR3 spans 17 residues. V shed 7 bases, J shed 4 bases, and the junction held 15 bases outside the gene matches.